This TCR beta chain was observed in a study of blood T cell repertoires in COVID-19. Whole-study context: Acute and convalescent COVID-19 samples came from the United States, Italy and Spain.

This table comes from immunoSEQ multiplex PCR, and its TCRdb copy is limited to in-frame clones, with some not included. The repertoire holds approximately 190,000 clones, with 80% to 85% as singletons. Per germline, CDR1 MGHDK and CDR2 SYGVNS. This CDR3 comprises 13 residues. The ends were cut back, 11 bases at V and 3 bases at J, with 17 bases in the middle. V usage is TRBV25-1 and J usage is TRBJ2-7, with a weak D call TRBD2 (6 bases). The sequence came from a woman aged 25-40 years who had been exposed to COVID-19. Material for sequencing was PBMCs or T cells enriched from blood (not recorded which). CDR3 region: CAGGDSEGYEQYF. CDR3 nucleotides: TGTGCCGGTGGGGACTCTGAGGGCTACGAGCAGTACTTC.